These 8 T cell receptor beta chains were all obtained from the same sample, sequenced in a study of human T cells and chemical hapten exposure. TCRdb called the RACE reads again in MiXCR, with one record for every CDR3 protein. This sample has around 42,000 distinct CDR3 sequences, with roughly 9% found just once. Indicated time point: patch test 2, 6 weeks after DPC sensitization. Documented treatment: therapeutic diphenylcyclopropenone sensitization with weekly scalp DPC. Total RNA was isolated from whole blood that had not been fractionated. Sequencing was performed on whole blood, taken in connection with sensitization to the hapten diphenylcyclopropenone (DPC). These receptors were taken from a woman in her 30s with alopecia areata. Some clones in this sample may be carry-over from other donors' samples.

This clonotype showed up many times. This chain links TRBV6-5 with TRBJ1-6; D is unclear. The CDR3 is 15 amino acids. Trimming stripped 5 bases from V and 8 bases from J, with 16 bases between. Germline V CDR1 and CDR2: MNHEY, SVGAGI. The CDR3 protein is CASSKRTPADSPLHF. DNA of the CDR3: TGTGCCAGCAGTAAGCGGACCCCCGCGGATTCACCCCTCCACTTT.

The sample holds a few counts of this clonotype. V gene TRBV20-1 combines with J gene TRBJ1-3; D may be TRBD1 (5 bases). V lost 6 bases, J lost 8 bases, and 20 bases lay in between. The CDR3 loop spans 14 amino acids. In germline, CDR1 is DFQATT, CDR2 SNEGSKA (reference sequence). The CDR3 protein is CSAEGTEVVDTIYF. The CDR3 DNA is TGCAGTGCGGAGGGGACCGAAGTGGTGGACACCATATATTTT.

This clonotype was seen at least ten times. The V and J genes are TRBV7-8 and TRBJ2-7; 7 nucleotides line up with TRBD1. Germline-derived CDR1 and CDR2 are SGHVS and FQNEAQ. The CDR3 has 14 residues. J was trimmed by 2 bases and V by 4 bases; bases with no gene match: 5. The CDR3 spells CASSSQDRAYEQYF. Here the CDR3 DNA reads TGTGCCAGCAGCTCCCAAGACAGGGCCTACGAGCAGTACTTC. Together with reference TRBV7-8 and TRBJ2-7, the CDR3 gives the full variable domain: GAGVSQSPRYKVAKRGQDVALRCDPISGHVSLFWYQQALGQGPEFLTYFQNEAQLDKSGLPSDRFFAERPEGSVSTLKIQRTQQEDSAVYLCASSSQDRAYEQYFGPGTRLTVT.

This clonotype was counted at least ten times. The CDR3 spells CASSPGAGVGQPQHF. CDR3 bases: TGTGCCAGCTCACCAGGGGCTGGGGTCGGGCAGCCCCAGCATTTT. J is TRBJ1-5 and V is TRBV18; a possible D gene is TRBD1 (5 bases). The CDR3 is 15 amino acids. V lost 2 bases, J lost 7 bases, and 15 bases lay in between. Germline V gives CDR1 KGHSH, CDR2 LQKENI. The full variable domain, its missing parts supplied by reference TRBV18 and TRBJ1-5, is NAGVMQNPRHLVRRRGQEARLRCSPMKGHSHVYWYRQLPEEGLKFMVYLQKENIIDESGMPKERFSAEFPKEGPSILRIQQVVRGDSAAYFCASSPGAGVGQPQHFGDGTRLSIL.

The chain joins TRBV20-1 to TRBJ1-2; 7 bases line up with TRBD1. V shed 0 bases and J 5 bases; nucleotides not matched to a gene: 12. This CDR3 has 16 residues. In germline, CDR1 is DFQATT, CDR2 SNEGSKA (reference sequence). Here the CDR3 DNA reads TGCAGTGCTAGAGAGAGGGGGCTACAGGGAGGATATGGCTACACCTTC. Translated, it gives CSARERGLQGGYGYTF.

This clonotype was counted ten times or more. V gene TRBV5-1 combines with J gene TRBJ2-5; D assignment may be TRBD1 or TRBD2 (5 bases each). The length of the CDR3 is 15 residues. V shed 3 bases and J shed 0 bases, with 12 bases lying between them. CDR1 is SGHRS, CDR2 YFSETQ, per germline. For the CDR3, the DNA is TGCGCCAGCAGCTGGGGACGGGGAAACCAAGAGACCCAGTACTTC. This encodes CASSWGRGNQETQYF.

This clonotype came up many times. The rearrangement uses TRBV13 and TRBJ1-1, with a weak D call TRBD1 (6 bases). The CDR3 totals 14 residues. The V gene lost 6 bases and the J gene lost 1 base, with 12 bases spanning the gap. The V gene's germline CDR1 is PRHDT and CDR2 FYEKMQ (reference sequence). The chain's CDR3 is CASREDRKNTEAFF. The DNA of the CDR3 is TGTGCCAGCAGGGAAGACAGGAAGAACACTGAAGCTTTCTTT.

This clonotype was seen ten or more times. The chain couples TRBV20-1 to TRBJ2-7; maybe TRBD1 (6 bases). Trimming left V 1 base short and J 2 bases short, with 12 bases between. The CDR3 consists of 14 residues. Germline lookup yields CDR1 DFQATT and CDR2 SNEGSKA (reference sequence). CDR3 residues: CSARGSGATYEQYF. CDR3 in DNA: TGCAGTGCTAGAGGTTCAGGGGCCACCTACGAGCAGTACTTC.